This T cell receptor beta chain was identified in a study of OX40 agonist ivuxolimab in advanced cancers. The overall study: Patients received ivuxolimab, an agonistic anti-OX40 (CD134) antibody. Among those enrolled, mean age was about 63 years (range about 23 to 79) and 75% to 85% were male.

CDR3 length equals 16 residues. Profiled with immunoSEQ multiplex PCR; TCRdb holds only in-frame clones, not every one. Of approximately 82,000 clones detected, around 90% appear once; the ten largest clones hold around 0.7%. The sample here was CD4+ or CD8+ T cells sorted from blood, taken in a trial of the OX40 agonist ivuxolimab. The clonotype originates from an adult with an advanced solid tumor such as melanoma, head and neck, liver or kidney cancer. V and J are TRBV21-1 and TRBJ2-7; whether TRBD1, the table's D call, matches the DNA was not checked. TRBV21-1 is reported as a pseudogene. CDR3 sequence: CASSKSPPTGSYEQYF. CDR3 sequence (DNA): TGTGCCAGCAGCAAATCCCCCCCGACAGGCTCCTACGAGCAGTACTTC.